The present T cell receptor beta chain was sequenced within a study of cytomegalovirus exposure and HLA in healthy donors. Vbeta (60) and Jbeta (13) primers were used in the PCR. The repertoire was sequenced with immunoSEQ multiplex PCR; TCRdb's copy has only in-frame clones and lacks some. Of approximately 160,000 clones in the sample, around 66% were seen once. The ends lost 8 bases at V and 4 bases at J; junction bases unmatched: 4. CDR1 is MNHEY and CDR2 is SMNVEV in the germline V gene (reference sequence). The CDR3 contains 13 residues. General observations from the study: Across all donors, roughly uniform sequencing depth was an assumption of the presence/absence analyses. In a later analysis, several top co-occurrence clusters appeared linked to parvovirus B19, influenza, CMV and Epstein-Barr virus. The dataset shows that most TCR sequences were rare, while some public TCRs occurred in many donors.

Comments on this clone: The antigen remains unidentified.

V and J are TRBV27 and TRBJ2-7, with 11 bases that match TRBD2. The sample comprised PBMCs. The sequence was collected from a woman in her 30s in good health and CMV-seropositive. This chain's CDR3 is CASGSGGAYEQYF. The DNA for the CDR3 is TGTGCCAGCGGTAGCGGGGGGGCGTACGAGCAGTACTTC.